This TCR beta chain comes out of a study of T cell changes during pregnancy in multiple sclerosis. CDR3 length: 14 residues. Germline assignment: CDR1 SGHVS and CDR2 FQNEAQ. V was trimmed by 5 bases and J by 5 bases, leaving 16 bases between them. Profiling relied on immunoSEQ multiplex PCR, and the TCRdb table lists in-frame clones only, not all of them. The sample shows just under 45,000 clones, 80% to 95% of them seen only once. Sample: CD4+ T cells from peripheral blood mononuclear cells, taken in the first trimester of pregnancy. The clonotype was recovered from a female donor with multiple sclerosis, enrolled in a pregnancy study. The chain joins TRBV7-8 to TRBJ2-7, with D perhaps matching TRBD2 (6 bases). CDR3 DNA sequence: TGTGCCAGCAGCCTGCGGCGGGAATTAAACGAGCAGTACTTC. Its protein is CASSLRRELNEQYF.